This entry concerns a single TCR beta chain. Antigen specificity is unknown. The protocol was immunoSEQ multiplex PCR, while the TCRdb copy is restricted to in-frame clones and leaves out a portion. The profile shows about 680,000 clones, 92% of them singletons. This record belongs to a study of shared clonotypes between healthy human individuals. General study results and limits: The study found lower generation probabilities in non-shared clonotypes than in those shared by all four donors.

The CDR3 totals 11 residues. The germline V and J ends were trimmed by 2 bases and 14 bases, with 12 bases remaining between them. Looked up from germline, CDR1 is LNHDA and CDR2 is SQIVND (reference sequence). It was CD45RO-negative cells, positively selected for CCR7, that made up naive CD8 cells, with terminally differentiated effector memory CD45RA+ cells excluded. The sequencing input was naive CD8+ T cells sorted from blood. The TCR originated in a man aged 30 to 45 in good health. The genes are TRBV19 and TRBJ1-1; D not certain. The CDR3 reads CASSISSRVFF. CDR3 DNA: TGTGCCAGTAGTATATCAAGTCGGGTGTTCTTT.